The T cell receptor beta chain described here comes from a study of cytomegalovirus exposure and HLA in healthy donors. This clone was found a few times. The CDR3 totals 16 residues. Trimming cost V 0 bases and J 0 bases, with 11 bases left between them. Germline V gene data show CDR1 as SGDLS and CDR2 as YYNGEE. The PCR ran on 60 Vbeta and 13 Jbeta primers. The repertoire was sequenced with immunoSEQ multiplex PCR; TCRdb's copy has only in-frame clones and lacks some. The sample has some 44,000 clones, about nine tenths seen once; the top ten hold roughly 8%. The sequencing sample was made of PBMCs. The sequence derives from a woman aged 40 to 50 in good health and CMV-seropositive. The chain has TRBV9 and TRBJ2-3, with D perhaps matching TRBD2 (6 bases). CDR3: CASSVDLGGSTDTQYF. The CDR3 DNA follows: TGTGCCAGCAGCGTAGACCTCGGGGGTAGCACAGATACGCAGTATTTT.